This T cell receptor (beta chain) was recovered during a study of shared clonotypes between healthy human individuals. Overall study findings and caveats: When naive CD4 clonotypes were compared across a few donors, around 5% were shared. Though the depth was large, rarefaction showed that sorted-subset sequencing was incomplete.

Participating donors were healthy, HIV-negative adults free of recent acute infections or vaccinations. Authors' data handling: Owing to the provision of junction-only sequences devoid of quality scores by immunoSEQ, filtering differed. Only in-frame clones appear in the TCRdb table, and some are missing; sequencing was by immunoSEQ multiplex PCR. Clone size and V and J calls were adopted from that table, with D and trimming inferred from the DNA. The data contain a few million clones, over 85% of them singletons. Trimming took 6 bases from V and 4 from J, leaving 18 bases between them. The CDR3 is 15 residues long. Germline loops: CDR1 MNHEY, CDR2 SMNVEV (reference sequence). About this clone itself: The antigen is not known.

This clonotype was obtained from a man between 18 and 29 years old in good health. Some clones in this sample may be carry-over from other donors' samples. The sample taken for sequencing was naive CD4+ T cells from PBMCs. Subset given: CD45RA+ positively selected. This rearrangement joins TRBV27 to TRBJ2-5, with a weak D call TRBD2 (6 bases). The CDR3 bases are TGTGCCAGCAGAGGAGGACTACTACCAGGAGAGACCCAGTACTTC. Translating it yields CASRGGLLPGETQYF.